The 22 T cell receptor beta chains reported below all come from one sample, sequenced in a study of identical twins (dated by TCRdb to the mid-2010s). Receptor amplification or capture employed 5' RACE. The run used an Illumina HiSeq 2000. The raw public reads went through TCRdb reprocessing: fastp at Q25, MiXCR clone calling, in-frame beta chains kept. Entries that share a CDR3 protein sequence are merged under the most common genes and DNA. This sample has approximately 410,000 distinct CDR3 sequences in its table, and roughly 20% of those were observed once. Of the sample, 12% is held by the ten largest clones. The material sequenced was naive T cells sorted from blood. This sample's cell subset or site label indicates: cells isolated with a human naive T-cell isolation kit. Every receptor here comes from a man aged 50 to 59 in good health.

The CDR3 spells CASSIAGNQQYF. In nucleotides, the CDR3 is TGTGCCAGCAGCATAGCCGGGAATCAGCAGTACTTC. V and J are TRBV27 and TRBJ2-7; tentatively, D is TRBD2 (5 bases). The CDR3 length is 12 residues. Germline CDR1 reads MNHEY; CDR2 reads SMNVEV (reference sequence). The V end lost 6 bases, the J end lost 8 bases, and 14 bases lay between the germline ends.

This clonotype has just a few counts. This sequence joins TRBV4-2 and TRBJ2-1; tentatively, D is TRBD2 (7 bases). The CDR3 consists of 16 residues. Trimming pared 0 bases from V and 6 bases from J, leaving 15 bases between. Germline V gene lookup returns CDR1 LGHNA and CDR2 YNFKEQ. CDR3 loop: CASSQDLGGAFNEQFF. DNA for the CDR3: TGTGCCAGCAGCCAAGATTTGGGGGGGGCGTTCAATGAGCAGTTCTTC.

The genes are TRBV18 and TRBJ2-1; no reliable D call. CDR3 size: 11 residues. The germline V and J ends were trimmed by 6 bases and 7 bases, with 7 bases remaining between them. Germline V lookup: CDR1 KGHSH, CDR2 LQKENI. This CDR3 reads CASSMQNEQFF. In nucleotides, the CDR3 is TGTGCCAGCTCTATGCAGAATGAGCAGTTCTTC.

This clonotype was found a few times. V is TRBV7-9 and J is TRBJ1-1; D not resolved. The CDR3 spans 13 residues. Germline assignment: CDR1 SEHNR and CDR2 FQNEAQ (reference sequence). Trimming removed 6 bases from V and 5 bases from J, with 13 bases in between. As DNA, the CDR3 is TGTGCCAGCAGGCCCAATGAGGGTACTGAAGCTTTCTTT. It specifies CASRPNEGTEAFF.

The rearrangement links TRBV10-2 to TRBJ2-5; 9 bases fit TRBD2. Germline values: CDR1 WSHSY, CDR2 SAAADI. This CDR3 has 14 amino acids. V dropped 4 bases and J dropped 4; count of bases not matched to a gene: 4. This CDR3 is CASSGLAGRETQYF. The CDR3 DNA is TGCGCCAGCAGTGGCCTAGCGGGGCGAGAGACCCAGTACTTC.

This clonotype was found once. The chain has TRBV4-2 and TRBJ2-4; perhaps TRBD2 as D (5 bases). The length of the CDR3 is 17 residues. V was trimmed by 0 bases and J by 5 bases, leaving 17 bases between them. Germline CDR1 LGHNA, CDR2 YNFKEQ. The CDR3 spells CASSQELRRGFENIQYF. CDR3 coding DNA: TGTGCCAGCAGCCAAGAACTAAGGCGAGGGTTCGAAAACATTCAGTACTTC.

This clonotype was observed many times. The CDR3 loop is CSVDASGRANNEQFF. In DNA form, the CDR3 reads TGCAGCGTTGATGCTAGCGGGAGGGCTAACAATGAGCAGTTCTTC. The chain is built from TRBV29-1 and TRBJ2-1; 12 positions agree with TRBD2. Germline-derived CDR1 and CDR2 are SQVTM and ANQGSEA. The CDR3 spans 15 residues. J was trimmed by 5 bases and V by 3 bases; bases with no gene match: 5.

This clonotype showed up many times. The chain carries TRBV12-3 or TRBV12-4 and TRBJ2-7; a possible D gene is TRBD1 (6 bases). The CDR3 loop spans 15 amino acids. V gave up 1 base and J gave up 0 bases, with 10 bases separating them. CDR3 region: CASSLGRTASYEQYF. CDR3 sequence (DNA): TGTGCCAGCAGTTTAGGCCGGACAGCCTCCTACGAGCAGTACTTC.

This clonotype was recorded at least ten times. The chain joins TRBV24-1 to TRBJ1-2; 10 bases align to TRBD1. This CDR3 has 14 amino acids. Germline CDR1 is KGHDR and CDR2 is SFDVKD. V lost 10 bases to trimming and J lost 7 bases; unmatched junction nucleotides: 11. The CDR3 DNA sequence: TGTGCCACTGCTCCCGGGACAGGGGTAACTGGCTACACCTTC. Protein: CATAPGTGVTGYTF.

There are many counts of this clonotype. The CDR3, as DNA: TGCGCCAGCAGCCCCCGACAGAACACCCCGAACACTGAAGCTTTCTTT. This codes for CASSPRQNTPNTEAFF. The chain uses TRBV5-1 and TRBJ1-1; the D gene is possibly TRBD1 (5 bases). Germline CDR1 SGHRS, CDR2 YFSETQ. V lost 4 bases and J 1 base, leaving 17 bases between the germline ends. This CDR3 comprises 16 residues.

The rearrangement links TRBV12-3 or TRBV12-4 to TRBJ2-6; D is unclear. The CDR3 is 15 residues long. V dropped 5 bases and J dropped 0 bases, with 8 bases sitting between them. The CDR3 loop reads CASSLDHSGANVLTF. The CDR3 nucleotides read TGTGCCAGCAGTCTTGATCACTCTGGGGCCAACGTCCTGACTTTC.

V gene TRBV12-3 or TRBV12-4 combines with J gene TRBJ2-5, with D possibly being TRBD1 (6 bases). V was trimmed by 3 bases and J by 5 bases, leaving 10 bases between them. The length of the CDR3 is 13 residues. CDR3 nucleotides: TGTGCCAGCAGTTTGCAGGGGCTGGAGACCCAGTACTTC. The encoded protein is CASSLQGLETQYF.

This clonotype was recorded at least ten times. The gene calls are TRBV10-3 and TRBJ2-1; 7 bases align to TRBD1. Losses at the gene ends were 7 bases for V and 1 base for J; bases not matched to a gene: 7. CDR1 and CDR2 (germline): ENHRY, SYGVKD. This CDR3 region has 15 residues. The CDR3 sequence is CAIMGEGASYNEQFF. The CDR3 nucleotides read TGTGCCATCATGGGTGAGGGGGCTTCCTACAATGAGCAGTTCTTC.

The table lists this clonotype with a few counts. The rearrangement links TRBV28 to TRBJ2-2; 8 nucleotides match TRBD1. J lost 1 base, V lost 6 bases, and 7 bases had no gene match. CDR3 length: 16 residues. Per germline, CDR1 MDHEN and CDR2 SYDVKM. CDR3 DNA sequence: TGTGCCAGCAGGAGATTCGGGACAGGGAACACCGGGGAGCTGTTTTTT. This gives the protein CASRRFGTGNTGELFF.

This clonotype was recorded a few times. The chain uses TRBV4-2 and TRBJ2-3; 13 nucleotides line up with TRBD2. V gave up 3 bases and J gave up 2 bases; unmatched junction bases: 5. Per the germline V gene, CDR1 is LGHNA and CDR2 is YNFKEQ. This CDR3 has 17 residues. CDR3 coding DNA: TGTGCCAGCAGCCAGACAACTAGCGGGGGGGCCACAGATACGCAGTATTTT. Residues: CASSQTTSGGATDTQYF.

In this sample, this clonotype turned up a few times. This rearrangement joins TRBV20-1 to TRBJ2-3; possibly TRBD1 for D (5 bases). Trimming took 6 bases from V and 6 from J, leaving 16 bases between them. The CDR3 has 13 residues. Per germline, CDR1 DFQATT and CDR2 SNEGSKA (reference sequence). The CDR3 sequence: CSAVTTVRDTQYF. In DNA, the CDR3 is TGCAGTGCCGTGACGACAGTTCGGGATACGCAGTATTTT.

This clonotype was detected many times. V gene TRBV7-8 combines with J gene TRBJ2-1, with a possible D match to TRBD2 (7 bases). In germline, CDR1 is SGHVS, CDR2 FQNEAQ. The ends were cut back, 5 bases at V and 2 bases at J, with 13 bases in the middle. The CDR3 extends over 15 amino acids. The CDR3 DNA is TGTGCCAGCAGCAGCACCGGGGGGCCCTACAATGAGCAGTTCTTC. It is translated as CASSSTGGPYNEQFF.

The genes are TRBV20-1 and TRBJ2-3; D gene uncertain. Germline CDR1 reads DFQATT; CDR2 reads SNEGSKA (reference sequence). The length of the CDR3 is 10 residues. V shed 6 bases and J shed 6 bases, with 7 bases lying between them. In DNA form, the CDR3 reads TGCAGTGCCACCCCCGATACGCAGTATTTT. Translating it yields CSATPDTQYF.

V and J are TRBV9 and TRBJ1-4; the D is unclear. CDR1 and CDR2 from the germline V gene are SGDLS and YYNGEE. This CDR3 has 14 residues. The V gene lost 3 bases and the J gene lost 4 bases, with 10 bases spanning the gap. The CDR3 region has the DNA TGTGCCAGCAGCGCGACGGCACTTAATGAAAAACTGTTTTTT. Translated: CASSATALNEKLFF.

This clonotype was seen at least ten times. The chain is built from TRBV7-2 and TRBJ1-6; D not resolved. The CDR3 sequence is 15 residues long. CDR1 is SGHTA and CDR2 is FQGNSA in the germline V gene. Trimming pared 5 bases from V and 7 bases from J, leaving 15 bases between. The CDR3 loop reads CASSPSRVSNSPLHF. CDR3 DNA: TGTGCCAGCAGCCCTAGTCGGGTATCGAATTCACCCCTCCACTTT.

This clonotype was recorded a few times. The chain employs TRBV9 and TRBJ2-3; 7 positions agree with TRBD1. The V gene end was trimmed by 0 bases and the J gene end by 6 bases; junction bases not matched to a gene: 10. Germline CDR1 reads SGDLS; CDR2 reads YYNGEE. This CDR3 has 16 residues. CDR3 sequence reads: CASSVVGGDVSDTQYF. The CDR3 DNA is TGTGCCAGCAGCGTAGTAGGGGGCGACGTCTCCGATACGCAGTATTTT. Full variable domain (missing parts from reference TRBV9 and TRBJ2-3): DSGVTQTPKHLITATGQRVTLRCSPRSGDLSVYWYQQSLDQGLQFLIQYYNGEERAKGNILERFSAQQFPDLHSELNLSSLELGDSALYFCASSVVGGDVSDTQYFGPGTRLTVL.

This clonotype was seen a handful of times. The chain links TRBV7-9 to TRBJ2-7; possibly TRBD1 for D (5 bases). The CDR3 totals 14 residues. V was pared by 5 bases and J by 3 bases, with 14 bases between. Germline V gives CDR1 SEHNR, CDR2 FQNEAQ (reference sequence). The CDR3 DNA is TGTGCCAGCAGCCTCAGGGTCGGAGTCTACGAGCAGTACTTC. It codes for CASSLRVGVYEQYF.